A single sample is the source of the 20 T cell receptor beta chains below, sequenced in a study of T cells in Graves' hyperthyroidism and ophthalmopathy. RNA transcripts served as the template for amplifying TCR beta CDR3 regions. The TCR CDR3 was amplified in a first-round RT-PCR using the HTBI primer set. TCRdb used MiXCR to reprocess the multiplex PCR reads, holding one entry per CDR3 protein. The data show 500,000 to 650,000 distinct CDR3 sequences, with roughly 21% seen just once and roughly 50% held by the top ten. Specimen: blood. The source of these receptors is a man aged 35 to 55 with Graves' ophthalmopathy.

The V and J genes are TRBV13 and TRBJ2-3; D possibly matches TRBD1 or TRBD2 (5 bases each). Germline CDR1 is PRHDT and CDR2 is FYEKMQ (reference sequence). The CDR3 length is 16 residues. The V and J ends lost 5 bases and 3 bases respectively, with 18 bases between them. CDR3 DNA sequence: TGTGCCAGCAGCCGGGGATTGATGGGGCAAACAGATACGCAGTATTTT. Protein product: CASSRGLMGQTDTQYF.

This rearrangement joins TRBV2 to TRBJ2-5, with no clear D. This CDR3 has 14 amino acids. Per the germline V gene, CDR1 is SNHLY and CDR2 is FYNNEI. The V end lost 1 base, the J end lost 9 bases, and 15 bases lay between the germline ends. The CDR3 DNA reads TGTGCCAGCAGTGAAGTATCTCCCTTAGCTGCCCAGTACTTC. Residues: CASSEVSPLAAQYF.

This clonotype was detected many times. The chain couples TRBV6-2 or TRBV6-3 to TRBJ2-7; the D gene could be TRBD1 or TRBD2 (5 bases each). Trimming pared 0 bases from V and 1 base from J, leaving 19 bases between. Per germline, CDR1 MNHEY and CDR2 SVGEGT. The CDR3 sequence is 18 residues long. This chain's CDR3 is CASSYSKYGWGPSYEQYF. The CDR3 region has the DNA TGTGCCAGCAGTTACTCGAAATACGGCTGGGGACCATCCTACGAGCAGTACTTC.

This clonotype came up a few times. The DNA of the CDR3 is TGTGCCAGCAGCGTAGGGGCGGGAGCTTTGAATGAGCAGTTCTTC. It specifies CASSVGAGALNEQFF. The V gene is TRBV9, the J gene TRBJ2-1; 7 bases are shared with TRBD2. The CDR3 sequence is 15 residues long. Germline-derived CDR1 and CDR2 are SGDLS and YYNGEE. V was clipped by 0 bases and J by 7 bases; unmatched bases: 7.

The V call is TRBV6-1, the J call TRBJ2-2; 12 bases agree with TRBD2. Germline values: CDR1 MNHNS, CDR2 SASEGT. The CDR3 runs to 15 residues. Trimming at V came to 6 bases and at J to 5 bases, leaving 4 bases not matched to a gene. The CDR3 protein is CASRPTSGRTGELFF. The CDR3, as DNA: TGTGCCAGCAGGCCGACTAGCGGGAGAACCGGGGAGCTGTTTTTT.

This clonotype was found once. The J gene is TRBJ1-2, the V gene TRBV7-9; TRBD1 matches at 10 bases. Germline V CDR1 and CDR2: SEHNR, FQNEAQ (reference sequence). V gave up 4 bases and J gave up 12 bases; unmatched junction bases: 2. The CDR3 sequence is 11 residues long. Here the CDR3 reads CASSSGQGNTF. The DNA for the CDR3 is TGTGCCAGCAGCTCGGGACAGGGGAACACCTTC.

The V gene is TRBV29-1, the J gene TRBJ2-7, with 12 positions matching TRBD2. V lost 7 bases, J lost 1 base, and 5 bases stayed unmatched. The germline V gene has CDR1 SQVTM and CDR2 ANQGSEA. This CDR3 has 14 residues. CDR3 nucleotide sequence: TGCAGCGGGATGGGGACTAGCGGGTCCTACGAGCAGTACTTC. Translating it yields CSGMGTSGSYEQYF.

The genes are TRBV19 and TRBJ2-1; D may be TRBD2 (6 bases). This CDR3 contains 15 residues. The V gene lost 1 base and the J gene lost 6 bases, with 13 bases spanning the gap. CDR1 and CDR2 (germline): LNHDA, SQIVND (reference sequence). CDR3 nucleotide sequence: TGTGCCAGTAGTATAGTCGGAGGGCCGGCCAATGAGCAGTTCTTC. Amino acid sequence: CASSIVGGPANEQFF.

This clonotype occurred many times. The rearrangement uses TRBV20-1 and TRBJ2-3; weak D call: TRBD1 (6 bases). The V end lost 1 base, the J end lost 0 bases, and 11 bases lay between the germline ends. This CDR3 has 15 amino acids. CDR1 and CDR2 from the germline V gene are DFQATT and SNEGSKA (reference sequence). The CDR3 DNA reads TGCAGTGCTAGAGTGCCCACAGGGAGCACAGATACGCAGTATTTT. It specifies CSARVPTGSTDTQYF.

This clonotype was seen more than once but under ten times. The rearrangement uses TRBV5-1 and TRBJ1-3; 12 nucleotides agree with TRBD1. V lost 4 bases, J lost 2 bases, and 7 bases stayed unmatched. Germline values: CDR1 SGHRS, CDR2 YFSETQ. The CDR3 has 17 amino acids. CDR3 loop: CASSPAGTGGAGNTIYF. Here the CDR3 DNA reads TGCGCCAGCAGCCCCGCCGGGACAGGGGGCGCTGGAAACACCATATATTTT.

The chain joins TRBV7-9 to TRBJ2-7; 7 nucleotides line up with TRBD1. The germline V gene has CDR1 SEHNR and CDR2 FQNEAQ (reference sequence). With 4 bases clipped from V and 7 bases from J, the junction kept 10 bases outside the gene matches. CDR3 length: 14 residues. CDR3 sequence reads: CASSSPTGTGEQYF. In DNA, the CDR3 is TGTGCCAGCAGCTCTCCGACAGGGACGGGTGAGCAGTACTTC. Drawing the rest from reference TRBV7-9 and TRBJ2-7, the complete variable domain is DTGVSQNPRHKITKRGQNVTFRCDPISEHNRLYWYRQTLGQGPEFLTYFQNEAQLEKSRLLSDRFSAERPKGSFSTLEIQRTEQGDSAMYLCASSSPTGTGEQYFGPGTRLTVT.

The CDR3 loop reads CASSSTVGDTQYF. CDR3 bases: TGTGCCAGCAGCTCCACCGTGGGAGATACGCAGTATTTT. The chain is built from TRBV7-9 and TRBJ2-3; D call uncertain. V lost 4 bases and J lost 5, with 10 bases in between. The CDR3 contains 13 residues. From germline, CDR1 is SEHNR and CDR2 FQNEAQ (reference sequence).

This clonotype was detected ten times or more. The CDR3 DNA follows: TGTGCCAGCAGCTTGGGGCGGCTGGAGAACACTGAAGCTTTCTTT. This sequence encodes CASSLGRLENTEAFF. The rearrangement uses TRBV5-4 and TRBJ1-1; D unresolved. Germline assignment: CDR1 SGHNT and CDR2 YYREEE (reference sequence). The CDR3 has 15 residues. V lost 0 bases to trimming and J lost 1 base, with 10 bases between them.

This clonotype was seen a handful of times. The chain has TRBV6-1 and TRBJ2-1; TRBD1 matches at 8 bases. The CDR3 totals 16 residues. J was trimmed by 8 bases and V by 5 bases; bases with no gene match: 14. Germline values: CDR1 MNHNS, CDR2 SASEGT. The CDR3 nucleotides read TGTGCCAGCAGTCCCTTGGACAGGGAATTTTTATATGAGCAGTTCTTC. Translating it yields CASSPLDREFLYEQFF.

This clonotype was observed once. As DNA, the CDR3 is TGTGCCAGCAGCGAAACAGGGGGTATCAAATACGAGCAGTACTTC. Translated, it gives CASSETGGIKYEQYF. The chain uses TRBV2 and TRBJ2-7; 8 bases are a match to TRBD1. The trim removed 6 bases at V and 4 bases at J, leaving 11 bases unmatched. The germline CDR1 and CDR2 sequences are SNHLY and FYNNEI. The CDR3 totals 15 residues.

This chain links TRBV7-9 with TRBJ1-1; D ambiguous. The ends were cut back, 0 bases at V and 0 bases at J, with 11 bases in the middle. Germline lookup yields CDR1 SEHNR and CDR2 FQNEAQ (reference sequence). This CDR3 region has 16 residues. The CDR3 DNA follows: TGTGCCAGCAGCTTAGCTCTTGCAGGTATGAACACTGAAGCTTTCTTT. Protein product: CASSLALAGMNTEAFF. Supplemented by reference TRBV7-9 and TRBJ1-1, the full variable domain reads DTGVSQNPRHKITKRGQNVTFRCDPISEHNRLYWYRQTLGQGPEFLTYFQNEAQLEKSRLLSDRFSAERPKGSFSTLEIQRTEQGDSAMYLCASSLALAGMNTEAFFGQGTRLTVV.

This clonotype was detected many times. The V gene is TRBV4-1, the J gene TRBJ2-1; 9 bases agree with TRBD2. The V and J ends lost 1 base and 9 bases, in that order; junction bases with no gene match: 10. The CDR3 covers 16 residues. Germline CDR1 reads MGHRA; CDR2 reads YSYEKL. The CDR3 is CASSQGRREGFGEQFF. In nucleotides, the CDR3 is TGCGCCAGCAGCCAAGGGAGGCGGGAGGGCTTTGGTGAGCAGTTCTTC.

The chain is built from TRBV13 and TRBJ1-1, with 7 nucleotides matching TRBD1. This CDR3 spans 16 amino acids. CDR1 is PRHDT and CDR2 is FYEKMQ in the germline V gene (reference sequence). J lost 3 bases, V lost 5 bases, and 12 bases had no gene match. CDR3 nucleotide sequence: TGTGCCAGCAGCGCCTCGAGGGGGCGAACTTACACTGAAGCTTTCTTT. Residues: CASSASRGRTYTEAFF.

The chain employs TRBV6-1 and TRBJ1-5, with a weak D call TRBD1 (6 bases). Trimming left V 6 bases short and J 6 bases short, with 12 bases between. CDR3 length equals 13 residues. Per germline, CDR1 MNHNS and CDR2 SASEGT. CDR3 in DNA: TGTGCCAGCAGCGCAACAGGGAGTCAGCCCCAGCATTTT. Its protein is CASSATGSQPQHF.

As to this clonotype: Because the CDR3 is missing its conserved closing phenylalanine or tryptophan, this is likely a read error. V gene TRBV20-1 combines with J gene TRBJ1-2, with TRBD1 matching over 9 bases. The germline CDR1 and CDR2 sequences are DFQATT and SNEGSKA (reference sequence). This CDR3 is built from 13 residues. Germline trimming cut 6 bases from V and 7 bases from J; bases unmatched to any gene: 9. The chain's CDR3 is CSAIQQGASGYTL. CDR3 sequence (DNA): TGCAGTGCCATCCAACAGGGGGCATCTGGCTACACCCTC.